This TCR beta chain is from a study of T cell repertoires in cytomegalovirus infection (dated by TCRdb to the late 2010s). For the wider study: The peptide stimulations were aimed at well-studied HLA-B-restricted epitopes as well as recently identified HLA-C-restricted CMV epitopes, whose presentation resists viral immunomodulation. Donor HLA type was relevant to the analysis, because carriage of CMV infection together with the matching HLA type was indicated by public TCR beta signatures. What the work shows at the level of the full study, not this receptor alone: In the ex vivo response, HLA-C-restricted CMV-specific TCR beta clonotypes were dominant, and in two of eight donors the single most frequent clonotype came from this HLA-C-restricted group. Carriers of CMV infection plus the relevant HLA type were discriminated by the cumulative frequency of public TCR beta family members in the study cohort and in an independent 352-donor cohort.

The meaning of the sample's treatment or condition label: in vitro stimulation with specific CMV peptide epitopes to enrich CMV-specific T cells. This sample was sequenced with an Illumina HiSeq 1500. Using fastp trimming at Q25 and MiXCR clonotype assembly, TCRdb reanalyzed the public sequencing data and kept in-frame beta chains. Every entry covers one CDR3 protein and lists the most common genes and DNA from its rows. The table for this sample lists approximately 1,000,000 distinct CDR3 sequences; roughly 30% of them were counted only once. Around 15% of the sample rests with the top ten. A note on this clonotype: Its antigen remains unidentified. Per-nucleotide qualities are absent, and no much larger clonotype sits a single base away.

The CDR3 measures 15 amino acids from cysteine to phenylalanine. Of all the DNA, just the CDR3 is kept, 45 bases in frame from base 1. Cut back by 3 bases and 8 bases, the V and J ends lie 17 bases apart. CDR1 and CDR2 are read off the germline V gene as MDHEN and SYDVKM. The sequence derives from a human donor in good health (CMV status not recorded). Some clones in this sample may be carry-over from other donors' samples. The specimen comprised cultured CD8+ T cells from PBMCs, sampled from culture after CMV antigen stimulation. This chain joins TRBV28 to TRBJ2-1; the D gene is unclear. The DNA sequence follows: TGTGCCAGCAGTTTCCGGGCCAATTCTAACGATGAGCAGTTCTTC. The resulting protein is CASSFRANSNDEQFF. The variable domain in full, with residues beyond the CDR3 obtained from the reference TRBV28 and TRBJ2-1 genes, is DVKVTQSSRYLVKRTGEKVFLECVQDMDHENMFWYRQDPGLGLRLIYFSYDVKMKEKGDIPEGYSVSREKKERFSLILESASTNQTSMYLCASSFRANSNDEQFFGPGTRLTVL.